Detailed here is one T cell receptor (beta chain). The antigen is undetermined. An input of about 0.5 to 1 ug of RNA was subjected to reverse transcription using random hexamers. Amplification of TCR beta CDR3 was carried out by immunoSEQ multiplex PCR, which covered 54 Vbeta and 13 Jbeta segments. TCRdb re-analysed the immunoSEQ multiplex PCR reads in MiXCR, keeping a single row per CDR3 protein. The profile shows roughly 84,000 distinct CDR3 sequences, approximately 96% of them singletons. The sample belongs to a study of CD8 T cells in Susac syndrome. Study-level findings and limits: By the study's own acknowledgment, its TCR sequencing and HLA analysis included relatively few individuals. Susac CD8+ clonal expansion peaked in TEMRA cells and active patients.

The junction had 10 bases not matched to a gene; V was cut back by 4 bases and J by 0 bases. This CDR3 is built from 19 residues. Germline V gives CDR1 SEHNR, CDR2 FQNEAQ (reference sequence). TEMRA cells were enriched by FACS, and CD4+ and CD8+ T cells were negatively isolated. This chain joins TRBV7-9 and TRBJ2-6; 9 bases map to TRBD1. The sequence was obtained from a human donor with Susac syndrome. The specimen sequenced was CD8+ T cells from PBMCs. The CDR3 region is CASSSRRDRVTSGANVLTF. In DNA form, the CDR3 reads TGTGCCAGCAGCTCAAGAAGGGACAGGGTAACCTCTGGGGCCAACGTCCTGACTTTC.